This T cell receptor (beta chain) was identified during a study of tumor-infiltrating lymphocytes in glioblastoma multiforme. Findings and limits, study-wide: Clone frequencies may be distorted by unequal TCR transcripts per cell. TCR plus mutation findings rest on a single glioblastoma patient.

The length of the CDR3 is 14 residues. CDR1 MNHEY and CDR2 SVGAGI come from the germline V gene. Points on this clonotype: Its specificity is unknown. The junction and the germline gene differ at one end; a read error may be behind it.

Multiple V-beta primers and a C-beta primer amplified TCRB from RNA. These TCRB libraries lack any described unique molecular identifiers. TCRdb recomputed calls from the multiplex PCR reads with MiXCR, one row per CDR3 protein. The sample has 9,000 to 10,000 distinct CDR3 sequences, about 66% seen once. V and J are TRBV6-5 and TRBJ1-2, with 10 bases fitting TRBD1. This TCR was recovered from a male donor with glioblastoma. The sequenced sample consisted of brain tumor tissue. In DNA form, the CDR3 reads TGTGCCAGCAGTTACACCGGACAGGGGGTTGGCTACATCTTC. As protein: CASSYTGQGVGYIF.